Listed below are T cell receptor beta chains from one sample, sequenced in a study of shared clonotypes between healthy human individuals. TCRdb keeps only in-frame clones here, not all; method: immunoSEQ multiplex PCR. The sample yields around 1.4 million clones, 97% to 99% seen once. The sequencing input was naive CD4+ T cells sorted from blood. Receptors were obtained from a man aged 30-40 years in good health. Both conserved end residues are trimmed from each CDR3. Rows may omit the clone size; those that give it use once, few, many or a size class.

v_gene	j_gene	abundance	CDR3aa
TRBV7-9	TRBJ1-1	.	ASSSLGNTEAF
TRBV7-3	TRBJ2-3	.	ASSLSSSATQY
TRBV12-5	TRBJ2-3	.	ASGLVLGQDTDTQY
TRBV4-1	TRBJ2-1	.	ASSQPGANRYNEQF
TRBV11-3	TRBJ2-7	.	ASSAPGAGRSEQY
TRBV7-9	TRBJ1-2	.	ASQDSYTLYGYT
TRBV6-1	TRBJ2-7	.	ASSGGAGFDEQY
TRBV7-2	TRBJ2-1	.	ASSFWGTSANNEQF
TRBV11-1	TRBJ2-1	.	ASSPKGYSGDYEQF
TRBV6-1	TRBJ1-2	.	ASSEGQNHYGYT
TRBV29-1	TRBJ2-7	.	SVDALQGHEQY
TRBV5-4	TRBJ2-5	.	ASTVGTSSKETQY
TRBV27	TRBJ2-7	.	ASSLWLGTNSYEQY
TRBV28	TRBJ1-5	.	ASSPHRGQGAQPQH
TRBV28	TRBJ1-4	once	ASRNGQLNEKLF
TRBV28	TRBJ1-4	.	ASGTGLDEKLF
TRBV6-5	TRBJ1-1	.	ASSAAAPTEAF
TRBV10-3	TRBJ2-1	.	AIKMNNEQF
TRBV18	TRBJ1-1	.	ASSPGRENTEAF
TRBV29-1	TRBJ2-5	.	SVSTGQETQY